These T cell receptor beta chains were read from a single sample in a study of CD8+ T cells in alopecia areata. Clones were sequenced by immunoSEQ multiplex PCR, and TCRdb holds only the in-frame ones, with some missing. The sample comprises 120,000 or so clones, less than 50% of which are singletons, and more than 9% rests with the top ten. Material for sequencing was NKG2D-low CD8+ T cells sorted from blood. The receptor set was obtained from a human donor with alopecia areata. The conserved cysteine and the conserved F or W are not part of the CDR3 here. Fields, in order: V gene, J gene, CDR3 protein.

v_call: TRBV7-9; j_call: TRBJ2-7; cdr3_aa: APTGGTASYEQY
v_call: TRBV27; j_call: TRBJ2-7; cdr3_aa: ASSPGDRALYEQY
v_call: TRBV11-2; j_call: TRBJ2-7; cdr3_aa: ASSVQGTYEQY
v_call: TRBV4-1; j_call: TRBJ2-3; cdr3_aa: ASSQTDTQY
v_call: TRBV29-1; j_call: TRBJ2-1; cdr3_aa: SVEWLEPGYNEQF
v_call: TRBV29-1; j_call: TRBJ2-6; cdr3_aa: SVEDTILRGQNGAVGYGANVLT
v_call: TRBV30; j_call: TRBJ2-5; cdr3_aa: AWSVNSGETQY
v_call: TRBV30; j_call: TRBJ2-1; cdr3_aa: AWSVNREQF
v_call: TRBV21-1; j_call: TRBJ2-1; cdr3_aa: ASSKLGTGYNEQF
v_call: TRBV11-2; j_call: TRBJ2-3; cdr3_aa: ASSLGASDSQKQY
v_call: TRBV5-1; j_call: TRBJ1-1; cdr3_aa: ASSLNTEAF
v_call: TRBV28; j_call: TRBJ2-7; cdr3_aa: ASSPNVILGVGEQY
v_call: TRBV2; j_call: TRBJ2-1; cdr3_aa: ACTAGRDSSYNEQF
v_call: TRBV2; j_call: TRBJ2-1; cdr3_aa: ASSGFAPHEQF
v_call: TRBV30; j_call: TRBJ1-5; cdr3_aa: AWCHGTSNQPQH
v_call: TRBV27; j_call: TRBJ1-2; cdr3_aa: ASSLATGYGYT
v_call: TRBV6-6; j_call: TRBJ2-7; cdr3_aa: ASSYGAEYEQY
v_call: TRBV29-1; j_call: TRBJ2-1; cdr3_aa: SADSGGDEQF
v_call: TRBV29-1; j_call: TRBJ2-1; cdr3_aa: SVDTRGKGNEQF
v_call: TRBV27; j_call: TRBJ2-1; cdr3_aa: ASSPRASGGNEQF
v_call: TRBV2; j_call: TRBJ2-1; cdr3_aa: ASRGLAGDGEQF
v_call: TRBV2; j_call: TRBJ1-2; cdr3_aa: ASRSYGYT
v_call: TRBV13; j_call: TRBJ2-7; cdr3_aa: ASSPRDRHYEQY
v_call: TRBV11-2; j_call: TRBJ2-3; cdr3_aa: ASSMTLTDTQY
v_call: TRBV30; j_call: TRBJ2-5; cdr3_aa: AWTGGQETQY
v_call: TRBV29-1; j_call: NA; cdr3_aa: SVAQRTSGYEQY
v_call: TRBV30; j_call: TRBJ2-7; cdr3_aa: AWTYGQGGSEQY
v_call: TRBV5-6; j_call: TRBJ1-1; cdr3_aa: ASSSEADGFEAF
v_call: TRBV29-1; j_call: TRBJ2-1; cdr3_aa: SVEGLHNEQF
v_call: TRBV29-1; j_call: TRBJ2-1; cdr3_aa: SAPDNDRNEQF
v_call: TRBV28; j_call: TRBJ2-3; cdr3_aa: ASSAPVGERGEEDTQY
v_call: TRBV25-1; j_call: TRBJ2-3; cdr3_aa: ASSASLGNPTDTQY
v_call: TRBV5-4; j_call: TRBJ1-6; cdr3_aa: ASSSRTVSPLH
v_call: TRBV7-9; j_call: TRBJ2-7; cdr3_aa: ASSLSHGESPEQY
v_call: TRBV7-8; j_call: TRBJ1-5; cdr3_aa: ASSSDRSDQPQH
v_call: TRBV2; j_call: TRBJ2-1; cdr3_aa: ASSPGTGYNEQF
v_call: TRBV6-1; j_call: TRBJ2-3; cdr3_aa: ASSESATPDTQY
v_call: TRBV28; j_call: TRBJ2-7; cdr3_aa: ASTRVDGTYEQY
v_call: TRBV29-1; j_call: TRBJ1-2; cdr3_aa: SVDQGADGYT
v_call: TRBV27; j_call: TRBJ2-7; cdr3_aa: ASSLFAGPGEQY
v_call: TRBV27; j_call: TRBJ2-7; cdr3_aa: ASSFAPPTSGSYEQY
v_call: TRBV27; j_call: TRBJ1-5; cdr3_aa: ASSSGNQPQH
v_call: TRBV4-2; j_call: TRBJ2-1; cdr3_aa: ASSHELLSAGGSSGNEQF
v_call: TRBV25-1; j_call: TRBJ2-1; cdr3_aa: ASGRGPNEQF
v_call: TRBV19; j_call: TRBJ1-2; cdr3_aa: ASSIGMTGGGYGYT
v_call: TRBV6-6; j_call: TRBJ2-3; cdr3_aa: AIVGASTDTQY
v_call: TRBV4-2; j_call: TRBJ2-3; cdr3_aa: ASSQIAGGPSDTQY
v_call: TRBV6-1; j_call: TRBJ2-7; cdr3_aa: ASWGTRSYEQY
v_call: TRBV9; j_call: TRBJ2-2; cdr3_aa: ASSARDSVTGELF
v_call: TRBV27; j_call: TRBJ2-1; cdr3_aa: ASSLGGTVEQF
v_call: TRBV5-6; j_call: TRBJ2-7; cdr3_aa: ASSLAVAGGYEQY
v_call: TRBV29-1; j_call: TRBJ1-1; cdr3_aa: SARVNTEAF